Shown below are 5 T cell receptor beta chains from a single sample sequenced in a study of T-cell memory formation after mild COVID-19. A single record per CDR3 protein comes from TCRdb applying MiXCR to the 5' RACE reads. The table has fewer than 300,000 distinct CDR3 sequences, over 15% seen once; the top ten hold roughly 21%. Material: PBMCs or a T cell subset sorted from them (not recorded which). These receptor sequences come from a man aged 18 to 35 who had mild COVID-19 (a few samples of this study predate the infection). Cell type and time point are not known.

This chain joins TRBV5-1 and TRBJ2-5; TRBD1 matches at 11 bases. The CDR3 has 15 amino acids. V was pared by 2 bases and J by 7 bases, with 7 bases of the junction left unmatched. Germline V gene sequence: CDR1 SGHRS, CDR2 YFSETQ. The CDR3 is CASSFGQGALGTQYF. The DNA for the CDR3 is TGCGCCAGCAGCTTCGGACAGGGGGCCCTTGGGACCCAGTACTTC.

This sequence joins TRBV7-2 and TRBJ2-3, with 13 bases fitting TRBD2. Trimming removed 3 bases from V and 8 bases from J; junction bases left unmatched: 2. Germline-derived CDR1 and CDR2 are SGHTA and FQGNSA. The CDR3 runs 14 residues. The DNA for the CDR3 is TGTGCCAGCAGCTTTGGACTAGCGGGAGTTACGCAGTATTTT. This codes for CASSFGLAGVTQYF.

This clonotype showed up just a few times. The chain uses TRBV29-1 and TRBJ1-1; 7 positions agree with TRBD1. Germline CDR1 reads SQVTM; CDR2 reads ANQGSEA. The CDR3 contains 15 residues. V shed 7 bases and J 4 bases; nucleotides not matched to a gene: 15. For the CDR3, the DNA is TGCAGCGGTGCCCCCTCCCCGGGACAGACCACTGAAGCTTTCTTT. This translates into CSGAPSPGQTTEAFF.

This clonotype has just a few counts. The chain has TRBV5-1 and TRBJ2-6; D gene uncertain. The CDR3 contains 14 residues. Deletions cut 0 bases from V and 2 bases from J, with 3 bases between. Germline V gene lookup returns CDR1 SGHRS and CDR2 YFSETQ. DNA for the CDR3: TGCGCCAGCAGCTTGGAAGCTGGGGCCAACGTCCTGACTTTC. Its protein is CASSLEAGANVLTF.

This clonotype turned up a few times. The chain carries TRBV5-1 and TRBJ1-4; D unclear. Germline CDR1 SGHRS, CDR2 YFSETQ. V was pared by 4 bases and J by 0 bases, with 7 bases between. The CDR3 length is 14 residues. Written as DNA, the CDR3 is TGCGCCAGCAGCGAGGGAGCAACTAATGAAAAACTGTTTTTT. As protein: CASSEGATNEKLFF.